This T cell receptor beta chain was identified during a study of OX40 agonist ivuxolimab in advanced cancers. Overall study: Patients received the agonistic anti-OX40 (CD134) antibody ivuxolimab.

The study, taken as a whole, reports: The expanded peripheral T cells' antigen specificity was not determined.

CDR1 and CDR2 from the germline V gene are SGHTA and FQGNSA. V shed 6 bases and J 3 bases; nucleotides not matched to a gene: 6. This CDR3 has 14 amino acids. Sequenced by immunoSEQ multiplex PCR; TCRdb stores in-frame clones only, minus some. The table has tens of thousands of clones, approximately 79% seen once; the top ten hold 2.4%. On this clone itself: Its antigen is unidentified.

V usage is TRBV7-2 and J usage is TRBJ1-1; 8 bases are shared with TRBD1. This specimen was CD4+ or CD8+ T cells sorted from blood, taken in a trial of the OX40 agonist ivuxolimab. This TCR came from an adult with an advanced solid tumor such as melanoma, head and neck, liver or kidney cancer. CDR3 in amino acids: CASRNRGTDTEAFF. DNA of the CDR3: TGTGCCAGCAGAAACAGGGGGACTGACACTGAAGCTTTCTTT. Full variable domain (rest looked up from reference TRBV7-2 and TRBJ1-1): GAGVSQSPSNKVTEKGKDVELRCDPISGHTALYWYRQSLGQGLEFLIYFQGNSAPDKSGLPSDRFSAERTGGSVSTLTIQRTQQEDSAVYLCASRNRGTDTEAFFGQGTRLTVV.